The 32 T cell receptor beta chains reported below all come from one sample, sequenced in a study of beta chain features in type 1 diabetes. Whole-study results and caveats: Researchers report that Type 1 diabetes patients had moderately but significantly shorter TCRB CDR3s across all four CD4+ subsets.

The antigens for these receptors are not known. The sequenced template was cDNA made from the entire isolated RNA. TCRdb's copy holds only in-frame clones and misses some; the assay was immunoSEQ multiplex PCR. Of 600,000 or so clones in the sample, approximately 13% were seen once. Sequenced material: naive CD4+ T cells from blood. Every receptor here comes from a man aged 30-40 years with type 1 diabetes.

The genes are TRBV2 and TRBJ2-3, with 11 positions matching TRBD2. Unmatched junction bases numbered 6, after V lost 5 bases and J lost 5 bases. This CDR3 is 15 amino acids long. CDR1 and CDR2 from the germline V gene are SNHLY and FYNNEI. The CDR3 bases are TGTGCCAGCAGTCCCCGACTAGCGGGAAAAGATACGCAGTATTTT. It specifies CASSPRLAGKDTQYF. The whole variable domain, remainder taken from reference TRBV2 and TRBJ2-3, is EPEVTQTPSHQVTQMGQEVILRCVPISNHLYFYWYRQILGQKVEFLVSFYNNEISEKSEIFDDQFSVERPDGSNFTLKIRSTKLEDSAMYFCASSPRLAGKDTQYFGPGTRLTVL.

This clone was counted a few times. The chain recombines TRBV5-1 with TRBJ2-1; D not resolved. In germline, CDR1 is SGHRS, CDR2 YFSETQ. The CDR3 is 12 residues long. Trimming shortened V by 4 bases and J by 6 bases, and 8 bases separated the two germline ends. CDR3 sequence reads: CASSETRNEQFF. The CDR3 nucleotides are TGCGCCAGCAGCGAAACCCGCAATGAGCAGTTCTTC. The entire variable domain, with the rest obtained from reference TRBV5-1 and TRBJ2-1, is as follows: KAGVTQTPRYLIKTRGQQVTLSCSPISGHRSVSWYQQTPGQGLQFLFEYFSETQRNKGNFPGRFSGRQFSNSRSEMNVSTLELGDSALYLCASSETRNEQFFGPGTRLTVL.

The chain recombines TRBV27 with TRBJ2-5, with D tentatively TRBD2 (5 bases). This CDR3 contains 14 residues. Trimming stripped 6 bases from V and 0 bases from J, with 11 bases between. Germline V CDR1 and CDR2: MNHEY, SMNVEV (reference sequence). The CDR3 DNA sequence: TGTGCCAGCAGGAAACTAGAGTACCAAGAGACCCAGTACTTC. Encoded protein: CASRKLEYQETQYF.

V is TRBV5-1 and J is TRBJ2-1; D remains ambiguous. V lost 5 bases and J 0 bases, leaving 12 bases between the germline ends. The CDR3 contains 15 residues. The germline V gene has CDR1 SGHRS and CDR2 YFSETQ. This CDR3 reads CASRRNLASYNEQFF. The CDR3 bases are TGCGCCAGCAGGCGTAATCTGGCCTCCTACAATGAGCAGTTCTTC.

V usage is TRBV10-2 and J usage is TRBJ1-2; D not resolved. The CDR3 is 14 residues long. Germline CDR1 and CDR2: WSHSY and SAAADI. V shed 2 bases and J shed 3 bases, with 10 bases lying between them. CDR3 sequence: CASSESPADYGYTF. CDR3 DNA: TGCGCCAGCAGTGAGAGTCCGGCGGACTATGGCTACACCTTC.

This rearrangement joins TRBV30 to TRBJ1-2, with D uncertain. The V end was cut by 1 base, the J end by 4 bases, with 10 bases between. The germline V gene has CDR1 GTSNPN and CDR2 SVGIG (reference sequence). The CDR3 is 13 amino acids. The DNA of the CDR3 is TGTGCCTGGAGTGGGCAGCCCCCCTATGGCTACACCTTC. Amino acid sequence: CAWSGQPPYGYTF.

The chain recombines TRBV18 with TRBJ2-3; D gene unclear. The CDR3 is made up of 13 amino acids. Deletions cut 1 base from V and 4 bases from J, with 6 bases between. Germline V CDR1 and CDR2: KGHSH, LQKENI. CDR3 in amino acids: CASSPRAADTQYF. The CDR3 DNA follows: TGTGCCAGCTCACCACGAGCCGCAGATACGCAGTATTTT.

This clone occurred a few times. This chain links TRBV5-1 with TRBJ2-7, with 7 bases lining up with TRBD2. Germline lookup yields CDR1 SGHRS and CDR2 YFSETQ. CDR3 length: 13 residues. J gave up 6 bases and V 1 base, and 4 bases lay outside the gene matches. CDR3 DNA: TGCGCCAGCAGCTTGACTTCGGGGGGCGAGCAGTACTTC. Its protein is CASSLTSGGEQYF.

In its sample, this clone was seen a few times. V and J are TRBV7-2 and TRBJ1-2, with D unresolved. Germline CDR1 reads SGHTA; CDR2 reads FQGNSA. This CDR3 is built from 16 residues. Trimming removed 4 bases at V and 5 bases at J, with 20 bases between. As DNA, the CDR3 is TGTGCCAGCAGCTCTAGAAATCCGGGGATAGGGTATGGCTACACCTTC. This codes for CASSSRNPGIGYGYTF.

This clone was observed a handful of times. The chain couples TRBV2 to TRBJ2-1, with D possibly called TRBD1 or TRBD2 (5 bases each). The V and J ends lost 6 bases and 5 bases respectively, with 14 bases between them. The CDR3 totals 14 residues. CDR1 and CDR2 (germline): SNHLY, FYNNEI. The CDR3 here is CASSQEGQDNEQFF. CDR3 DNA: TGTGCCAGCAGCCAAGAGGGGCAAGACAATGAGCAGTTCTTC.

A few counts support this clone. The chain recombines TRBV7-9 with TRBJ2-1; D is possibly TRBD2 (5 bases). This CDR3 contains 15 residues. The germline gives CDR1 SEHNR, CDR2 FQNEAQ (reference sequence). V lost 4 bases, J lost 2 bases, and 12 bases lay in between. The CDR3 here is CASSSGVSPYNEQFF. The CDR3 DNA follows: TGTGCCAGCAGCTCCGGGGTGAGCCCCTACAATGAGCAGTTCTTC.

The genes are TRBV19 and TRBJ2-5; 7 bases are a match to TRBD2. Per germline, CDR1 LNHDA and CDR2 SQIVND (reference sequence). This CDR3 region has 17 residues. Trimming removed 4 bases from V and 4 bases from J; junction bases left unmatched: 15. The CDR3 region has the DNA TGTGCCAGTAGTAGAAAGCCGGGGGGAGGAGGAGGAGAGACCCAGTACTTC. This codes for CASSRKPGGGGGETQYF.

This clone came up a few times. The genes are TRBV2 and TRBJ2-5; unclear D gene. Germline lookup yields CDR1 SNHLY and CDR2 FYNNEI. The CDR3 is 12 amino acids. Deletions cut 4 bases from V and 5 bases from J, with 8 bases between. The CDR3 spells CASSVSSETQYF. The CDR3 DNA reads as TGTGCCAGCAGTGTTAGTTCGGAGACCCAGTACTTC.

This clone was counted only a few times. CDR3 protein: CASSVGRGLNTEAFF. CDR3 coding DNA: TGTGCCAGCAGCGTGGGCAGGGGTCTGAACACTGAAGCTTTCTTT. The rearrangement uses TRBV9 and TRBJ1-1, with D possibly being TRBD1 (6 bases). CDR1 is SGDLS and CDR2 is YYNGEE in the germline V gene. V shed 2 bases and J shed 0 bases, with 11 bases lying between them. The CDR3 spans 15 residues.

This chain links TRBV9 with TRBJ1-2; possible D gene TRBD1, 5 bases. V lost 3 bases and J lost 10, with 13 bases in between. Germline-derived CDR1 and CDR2 are SGDLS and YYNGEE. The CDR3 loop spans 12 amino acids. CDR3 DNA sequence: TGTGCCAGCAGCGCCGACAGAATTCACTACACCTTC. This gives the protein CASSADRIHYTF.

The chain employs TRBV5-4 and TRBJ1-4; D is undetermined. The ends were cut back, 2 bases at V and 0 bases at J, with 11 bases in the middle. The germline CDR1 and CDR2 sequences are SGHNT and YYREEE (reference sequence). This CDR3 has 16 amino acids. CDR3 in amino acids: CASSFAGTATNEKLFF. The CDR3 DNA sequence: TGTGCCAGCAGCTTCGCAGGCACCGCAACTAATGAAAAACTGTTTTTT.

In its sample, this clone was seen a few times. This chain joins TRBV2 and TRBJ2-7; possibly TRBD1 or TRBD2 for D (5 bases each). The V end lost 1 base, the J end lost 4 bases, and 14 bases lay between the germline ends. The CDR3 spans 15 residues. Germline assignment: CDR1 SNHLY and CDR2 FYNNEI. CDR3 in DNA: TGTGCCAGCAGTGAAGTGCAGGGAGTCTCATACGAGCAGTACTTC. Its translation: CASSEVQGVSYEQYF.

The J gene is TRBJ2-5, the V gene TRBV2; perhaps TRBD1 as D (7 bases). Trimming stripped 10 bases from V and 4 bases from J, with 16 bases between. Per germline, CDR1 SNHLY and CDR2 FYNNEI. This CDR3 has 13 residues. CDR3 nucleotides: TGTGCCACCAAAACAGGGGAGGTAGAGACCCAGTACTTC. Protein sequence: CATKTGEVETQYF. Combining the CDR3 with reference TRBV2 and TRBJ2-5 gives the whole variable domain EPEVTQTPSHQVTQMGQEVILRCVPISNHLYFYWYRQILGQKVEFLVSFYNNEISEKSEIFDDQFSVERPDGSNFTLKIRSTKLEDSAMYFCATKTGEVETQYFGPGTRLLVL.

This clone was counted a few times. The rearrangement uses TRBV2 and TRBJ1-2; possible D gene TRBD1, 6 bases. Deletions cut 5 bases from V and 5 bases from J, with 24 bases between. This CDR3 is built from 17 residues. Germline CDR1 and CDR2: SNHLY and FYNNEI. The CDR3 bases are TGTGCCAGCAGTCCCTACCTACAGGGATCCAATATTTATGGCTACACCTTC. It encodes CASSPYLQGSNIYGYTF.

V and J are TRBV5-1 and TRBJ2-2; D is undetermined. V was cut by 4 bases and J by 3 bases, with 4 bases left in between. The CDR3 has 12 amino acids. Germline V CDR1 and CDR2: SGHRS, YFSETQ. For the CDR3, the DNA is TGCGCCAGCAGCCCCCACACCGGGGAGCTGTTTTTT. It is translated as CASSPHTGELFF.

The chain uses TRBV7-2 and TRBJ2-7; D is possibly TRBD1 or TRBD2 (5 bases each). The CDR3 covers 13 residues. V was cut by 0 bases and J by 5 bases, with 8 bases left in between. Germline CDR1 reads SGHTA; CDR2 reads FQGNSA. The CDR3 reads CASSLAGDHEQYF. In DNA, the CDR3 is TGTGCCAGCAGCTTAGCTGGGGACCACGAGCAGTACTTC.

This chain links TRBV7-2 with TRBJ1-2; 8 bases are a match to TRBD1. This CDR3 region has 17 residues. V was clipped by 4 bases and J by 3 bases; unmatched bases: 13. Germline-derived CDR1 and CDR2 are SGHTA and FQGNSA. The CDR3 region is CASSSQGASMGDYGYTF. CDR3 DNA sequence: TGTGCCAGCAGCTCCCAGGGGGCTTCAATGGGCGACTATGGCTACACCTTC.

A word on this clone: Additional DNA sequences in this sample encode the identical CDR3. The V gene is TRBV5-4, the J gene TRBJ2-1, with D possibly TRBD1 on 6 matching bases. CDR1 is SGHNT and CDR2 is YYREEE in the germline V gene (reference sequence). V lost 2 bases, J lost 0 bases, and 9 bases lay in between. The CDR3 runs to 15 residues. The CDR3 DNA reads as TGTGCCAGCAGCTTAGGGGGTAGCTCCTACAATGAGCAGTTCTTC. This translates into CASSLGGSSYNEQFF.

This clone was seen only a few times. J is TRBJ2-3 and V is TRBV30, with no clear D. Between the trimmed V and J ends, which lost 0 bases and 1 base, there was a span of 8 bases. CDR1 and CDR2 (germline): GTSNPN, SVGIG (reference sequence). The CDR3 sequence is 14 residues long. The CDR3 loop reads CAWSVLDGTDTQYF. Here the CDR3 DNA reads TGTGCCTGGAGTGTACTGGACGGCACAGATACGCAGTATTTT.

The chain links TRBV6-6 to TRBJ1-2; TRBD1 agrees at 8 bases. This CDR3 has 14 residues. V lost 4 bases and J lost 7; bases outside the gene matches: 8. CDR1 MNHNY and CDR2 SVGAGI come from the germline V gene (reference sequence). The CDR3 nucleotides are TGTGCCAGCAGTTCGACAGGGGACGCCGGTGGCTACACCTTC. Protein product: CASSSTGDAGGYTF.

V is TRBV5-4 and J is TRBJ2-7, with 10 nucleotides matching TRBD2. There are 15 residues in the CDR3. V shed 5 bases, J shed 3 bases, and the junction held 8 bases outside the gene matches. CDR1 is SGHNT, CDR2 YYREEE, per germline (reference sequence). The DNA for the CDR3 is TGTGCCAGCAGTCAAACTAGCGGGGCTATCTACGAGCAGTACTTC. Its translation is CASSQTSGAIYEQYF.

This chain's CDR3 is CASSFSVEGSNQPQHF. The CDR3 region has the DNA TGTGCCAGCAGTTTTTCGGTGGAGGGGAGCAATCAGCCCCAGCATTTT. V usage is TRBV27 and J usage is TRBJ1-5; a possible D gene is TRBD1 (5 bases). The CDR3 totals 16 residues. Trimming pared 3 bases from V and 1 base from J, leaving 13 bases between. CDR1 is MNHEY and CDR2 is SMNVEV in the germline V gene (reference sequence).

The chain is built from TRBV4-2 and TRBJ2-2; D call uncertain. CDR1 LGHNA and CDR2 YNFKEQ come from the germline V gene. This CDR3 comprises 14 residues. V was pared by 1 base and J by 1 base, with 4 bases between. CDR3 sequence (DNA): TGTGCCAGCAGCCAAGCCTTGAACACCGGGGAGCTGTTTTTT. This sequence encodes CASSQALNTGELFF.

The gene calls are TRBV19 and TRBJ2-7, with 8 nucleotides matching TRBD1. Germline-derived CDR1 and CDR2 are LNHDA and SQIVND (reference sequence). There are 14 residues in the CDR3. V shed 3 bases, J shed 2 bases, and the junction held 3 bases outside the gene matches. The DNA of the CDR3 is TGTGCCAGTAGTATTCGACAGGGGCCCTACGAGCAGTACTTC. Its protein product is CASSIRQGPYEQYF. The whole variable domain, remainder taken from reference TRBV19 and TRBJ2-7, is DGGITQSPKYLFRKEGQNVTLSCEQNLNHDAMYWYRQDPGQGLRLIYYSQIVNDFQKGDIAEGYSVSREKKESFPLTVTSAQKNPTAFYLCASSIRQGPYEQYFGPGTRLTVT.

A note on this clone: One end of the junction varies from germline; a read error may be responsible. The genes are TRBV7-7 and TRBJ1-1; D is uncertain. The CDR3 covers 13 residues. Germline CDR1 is SSHAT and CDR2 is FNYEAQ (reference sequence). As DNA, the CDR3 is TGTGCTAGCAGCTTTACACAGAACACTGAAGCTTTCTTT. Amino acid sequence: CASSFTQNTEAFF.

V and J are TRBV7-9 and TRBJ1-5, with a tentative D call TRBD1 (6 bases). V gave up 5 bases and J gave up 0 bases, with 11 bases separating them. Per the germline V gene, CDR1 is SEHNR and CDR2 is FQNEAQ (reference sequence). The CDR3 is 15 amino acids. As DNA, the CDR3 is TGTGCCAGCAGCGCAGGGGACGCTAGCAATCAGCCCCAGCATTTT. Protein product: CASSAGDASNQPQHF.

This rearrangement joins TRBV27 to TRBJ2-7, with D maybe TRBD1 (6 bases). Germline V CDR1 and CDR2: MNHEY, SMNVEV (reference sequence). This CDR3 comprises 16 residues. Trimming removed 5 bases at V and 7 bases at J, with 24 bases between. CDR3 region: CASSGDRRGGRREQYF. For the CDR3, the DNA is TGTGCCAGCAGTGGCGACAGGAGAGGAGGTCGTAGGGAGCAGTACTTC.